The rows below give T cell receptor beta chains drawn from one sample of a study of Graves' ophthalmopathy and Graves' hyperthyroidism. Via MiXCR, TCRdb re-called the multiplex PCR reads, giving one row per CDR3 protein. The table records 1 million to 1.3 million distinct CDR3 sequences, around a third of them present only once. Sequenced sample: peripheral blood or thyroid tissue (not recorded which). The receptor source for this set is an adult man with Graves' hyperthyroidism. The CDR3 runs from the conserved cysteine through the conserved F or W. D genes are given only for firm matches. Clone size is shown for a subset of rows, as once, few, many or a class of expanded clone.

cdr3_nt: TGCGCCAGCAGCCAGGTACAGACAGGGATCGTAGCTTTCTTT; cdr3_aa: CASSQVQTGIVAFF; v_call: TRBV4-3; clone_size: many; d_call: TRBD1; j_call: TRBJ1-1
cdr3_nt: TGCGCCAGCAGCCACGAAGGACAGCACTACGAGCAGTACTTC; cdr3_aa: CASSHEGQHYEQYF; v_call: TRBV4-1; clone_size: many; d_call: .; j_call: TRBJ2-7
cdr3_nt: TGTGCCAGCAGCTTAAGGCTAGCGGGGGGCACTGAAGCTTTCTTT; cdr3_aa: CASSLRLAGGTEAFF; v_call: TRBV7-2; clone_size: once; d_call: .; j_call: TRBJ1-1
cdr3_nt: TGTGCCAGCAGTGCGGCACGGGGCAATCAGCCCCAGCATTTT; cdr3_aa: CASSAARGNQPQHF; v_call: TRBV2; clone_size: few; d_call: .; j_call: TRBJ1-5
cdr3_nt: .; cdr3_aa: CASSIYLCSVDKAENTEAFF; v_call: TRBV9; clone_size: .; d_call: .; j_call: TRBJ1-1
cdr3_nt: TGCAGTGCTAGGAACGGAGAAAAGGGCTATGGCTACACCTTC; cdr3_aa: CSARNGEKGYGYTF; v_call: TRBV20-1; clone_size: many; d_call: .; j_call: TRBJ1-2
cdr3_nt: TGTGCCTGGAGTATTAAGACAGGGGCGGGGGAGACCCAGTACTTC; cdr3_aa: CAWSIKTGAGETQYF; v_call: TRBV30; clone_size: .; d_call: TRBD1; j_call: TRBJ2-5
cdr3_nt: TGCGCCAGCAGCTTGGGGACATATGGTGAAAAACTGTTTTTT; cdr3_aa: CASSLGTYGEKLFF; v_call: TRBV5-1; clone_size: many; d_call: .; j_call: TRBJ1-4
cdr3_nt: TGTGCCAGCAGCCATTTCGATCAAACCGGGGGGACCCAGTACTTC; cdr3_aa: CASSHFDQTGGTQYF; v_call: TRBV14; clone_size: few; d_call: .; j_call: TRBJ2-5
cdr3_nt: TGTGCCAGTAGTGACAGGGGTTTCCACGAGCAGTACTTC; cdr3_aa: CASSDRGFHEQYF; v_call: TRBV19; clone_size: many; d_call: TRBD1; j_call: TRBJ2-7
cdr3_nt: TGCAGTGCTAAAGACCACAGGGGTGGCTACACCTTC; cdr3_aa: CSAKDHRGGYTF; v_call: TRBV20-1; clone_size: many; d_call: TRBD1; j_call: TRBJ1-2
cdr3_nt: TGTGCCTGGACTAGCGGGGGGTACGAGCAGTACTTC; cdr3_aa: CAWTSGGYEQYF; v_call: TRBV7-9; clone_size: few; d_call: TRBD2; j_call: TRBJ2-7
cdr3_nt: TGTGCCAGCAGCTTAGTCCCTCCTAGCGGATCAGGGACCCAGTACTTC; cdr3_aa: CASSLVPPSGSGTQYF; v_call: TRBV7-2; clone_size: .; d_call: TRBD2; j_call: TRBJ2-5
cdr3_nt: TGTGCCAGCAGCGAAACTTCCGATCAGCCCCAGCATTTT; cdr3_aa: CASSETSDQPQHF; v_call: TRBV9; clone_size: many; d_call: .; j_call: TRBJ1-5
cdr3_nt: TGTGCCAGCAGCCATTTTACCCGAGCTGAAGCTTTCTTT; cdr3_aa: CASSHFTRAEAFF; v_call: TRBV6-2/TRBV6-3; clone_size: few; d_call: .; j_call: TRBJ1-1
cdr3_nt: TGTGCCAGTATTGGCGTGGGGAAATATGACGGGGAGCTGTTTTTT; cdr3_aa: CASIGVGKYDGELFF; v_call: TRBV19; clone_size: few; d_call: .; j_call: TRBJ2-2
cdr3_nt: TGTGCCAGCAGTTTCGGGACTAGCGTGCTGCTGTTGGAGACCCAGTACTTC; cdr3_aa: CASSFGTSVLLLETQYF; v_call: TRBV6-6; clone_size: many; d_call: TRBD2; j_call: TRBJ2-5
cdr3_nt: TGTGCCAGCAGCCTAGATTGGTCTGGAAAACTGTTTTTT; cdr3_aa: CASSLDWSGKLFF; v_call: TRBV7-2; clone_size: .; d_call: .; j_call: TRBJ1-4
cdr3_nt: TGCGCCAGCAGCCAAGATAGTAGGACCCAGAACACCTTC; cdr3_aa: CASSQDSRTQNTF; v_call: TRBV4-3; clone_size: many; d_call: .; j_call: TRBJ1-2
cdr3_nt: TGTGCCAGCAGTTTCCCGCGGGACAGAATTGGCTATGGCTACACCTTC; cdr3_aa: CASSFPRDRIGYGYTF; v_call: TRBV28; clone_size: .; d_call: TRBD1; j_call: TRBJ1-2
cdr3_nt: TGTGCCAGCAGCCAAGTCGAAGGTCACAGCTCTGGGGCCAACGTCCTGACTTTC; cdr3_aa: CASSQVEGHSSGANVLTF; v_call: TRBV9; clone_size: .; d_call: .; j_call: TRBJ2-6
cdr3_nt: TGCAGTGCTAGTCCCCGGCACTACACCGGGGAGCTGTTTTTT; cdr3_aa: CSASPRHYTGELFF; v_call: TRBV20-1; clone_size: .; d_call: .; j_call: TRBJ2-2
cdr3_nt: TGCAGCGTTGATCTAGCGGGCCCGTACGAGCAGTACTTC; cdr3_aa: CSVDLAGPYEQYF; v_call: TRBV29-1; clone_size: .; d_call: TRBD2; j_call: TRBJ2-7
cdr3_nt: TGTGCCAGCAGTTGCGTTTACAGGGGGCCTAATGAAAAACTGTTTTTT; cdr3_aa: CASSCVYRGPNEKLFF; v_call: TRBV10-3; clone_size: .; d_call: TRBD1; j_call: TRBJ1-4
cdr3_nt: TGTGCCATCAGTGAGTCAGGTGGGCAGCCCCAGCATTTT; cdr3_aa: CAISESGGQPQHF; v_call: TRBV10-3; clone_size: many; d_call: .; j_call: TRBJ1-5
cdr3_nt: TGTGCCATCAGTGTATCAGGGAATCAGCCCCAGCATTTT; cdr3_aa: CAISVSGNQPQHF; v_call: TRBV10-3; clone_size: few; d_call: .; j_call: TRBJ1-5
cdr3_nt: TGTGCCAGTAAACGGACAGTAAATAATTCACCCCTCCACTTT; cdr3_aa: CASKRTVNNSPLHF; v_call: TRBV19; clone_size: .; d_call: .; j_call: TRBJ1-6
cdr3_nt: TGCGCCAGCAGCCAAGACGCGAGGACAGCCTCCTACGAGCAGTACTTC; cdr3_aa: CASSQDARTASYEQYF; v_call: TRBV4-1; clone_size: .; d_call: .; j_call: TRBJ2-7